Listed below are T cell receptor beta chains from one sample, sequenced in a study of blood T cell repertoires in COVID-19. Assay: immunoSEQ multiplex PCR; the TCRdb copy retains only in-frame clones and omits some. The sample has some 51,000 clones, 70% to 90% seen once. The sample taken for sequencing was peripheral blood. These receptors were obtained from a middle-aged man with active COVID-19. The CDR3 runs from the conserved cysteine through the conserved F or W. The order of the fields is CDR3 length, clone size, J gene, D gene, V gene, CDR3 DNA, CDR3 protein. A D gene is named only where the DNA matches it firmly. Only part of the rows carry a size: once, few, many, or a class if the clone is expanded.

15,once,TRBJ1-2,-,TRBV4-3,TGCGCCAGCAGCCAAGAGATGCAGGCTATCTATGGCTACACCTTC,CASSQEMQAIYGYTF
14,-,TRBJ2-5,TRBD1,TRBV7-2,TGTGCCAGCAGCTCCAACAGGGGACAAGAGACCCAGTACTTC,CASSSNRGQETQYF
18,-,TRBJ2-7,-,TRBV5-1,TGCGCCAGCAGCTTGGCAACGAGGGGTGGACAGGGAGGGTACGAGCAGTACTTC,CASSLATRGGQGGYEQYF
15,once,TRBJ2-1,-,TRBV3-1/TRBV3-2,TGTGCCAGCAGCCGGTATAGCGGCTCCTACAATGAGCAGTTCTTC,CASSRYSGSYNEQFF
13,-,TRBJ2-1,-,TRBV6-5,TGTGCCAGCAGTTCCCCGGGAGACAATGAGCAGTTCTTC,CASSSPGDNEQFF
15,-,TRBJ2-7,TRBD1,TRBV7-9,TGTGCCAGCAGCTCTGGGACAGGGGGCTCCTACGAGCAGTACTTC,CASSSGTGGSYEQYF
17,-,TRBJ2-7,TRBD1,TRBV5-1,TGCGCCAGCAGCGCCAACCGGGACAGGGGGATCTCCTACGAGCAGTACTTC,CASSANRDRGISYEQYF
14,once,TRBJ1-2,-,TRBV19,TGTGCCAGTAGTATTCTCGAATTCAGTAATGGCTACACCTTC,CASSILEFSNGYTF
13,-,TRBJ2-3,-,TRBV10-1,TGCGCCAGCAGCGGTTATCCCGCAGATACGCAGTATTTT,CASSGYPADTQYF
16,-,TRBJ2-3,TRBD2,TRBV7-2,TGTGCCAGCAGCTCCCTGGGACTAGCGGCCCCAAATACGCAGTATTTT,CASSSLGLAAPNTQYF
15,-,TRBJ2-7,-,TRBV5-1,TGCGCCAGCAGCTTAGGCCCGGGAGAAGTATACGAGCAGTACTTC,CASSLGPGEVYEQYF
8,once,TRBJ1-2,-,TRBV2,TGTGCCAGCAGAGGAGGCACCTTC,CASRGGTF
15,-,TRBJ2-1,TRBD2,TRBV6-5,TGTGCCAGCAGTTACTCCGAGACTAGCACGAATGAGCAGTTCTTC,CASSYSETSTNEQFF
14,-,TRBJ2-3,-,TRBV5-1,TGCGCCAGCAGCCAAAACTCGGGGTCAGATACGCAGTATTTT,CASSQNSGSDTQYF
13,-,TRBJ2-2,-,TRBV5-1,TGCGCCAGCAGCACCACCGGGGCCGGGGAGCTGTTTTTT,CASSTTGAGELFF